The rows below give T cell receptor beta chains drawn from one sample of a study of control samples from healthy donors and cancer patients. Data came from immunoSEQ multiplex PCR; TCRdb stores just in-frame clones and leaves some out. The table lists around 170,000 clones, approximately 86% of them singletons. Sample: blood. These receptors originate from a woman aged 30 to 39 in good health. Both conserved end residues are part of each CDR3. The D gene is left open where the match is weak. Some rows mark clone size as missing; the rest say once, few, many or name a class of expanded clone.

>-|TRBD1|TRBJ2-5|TRBV12-5
TGTGCTAGTGCCTTATCCGGGACAGACCAAGAGACCCAGTACTTC
CASALSGTDQETQYF
>-|-|TRBJ2-1|TRBV15
TGTGCCACCAGCAGAGATATCATCACGGCAGGGGAGGTCAATGAGCAGTTCTTC
CATSRDIITAGEVNEQFF
>-|-|TRBJ2-7|TRBV18
TGTGCCAGCTCACCACCCGGCGCCGAGCAGTACTTC
CASSPPGAEQYF
>-|-|TRBJ1-1|TRBV6-5
TGTGCCAGCAGTCGGACGGGGAACACTGAAGCTTTCTTT
CASSRTGNTEAFF
>-|-|TRBJ1-5|TRBV28
TGTGCCAGCAGTTTATACGAGAATAGCAATCAGCCCCAGCATTTT
CASSLYENSNQPQHF
>-|-|TRBJ2-2|TRBV27
TGTGCCAGCAGTTCCAGGGGGGACACCGGGGAGCTGTTTTTT
CASSSRGDTGELFF
>-|-|TRBJ2-7|TRBV28
TGTGCCAGCAGCCGGGGTTACGAGCAGTACTTC
CASSRGYEQYF
>-|-|TRBJ1-5|TRBV5-1
TGCGCCAGCAGCTTGGGTAGCGGGTCGAGCAATCAGCCCCAGCATTTT
CASSLGSGSSNQPQHF
>-|-|TRBJ1-3|TRBV27
TGTGCCAGCAGTCCGTACCGAGAGGCTGGAAACACCATATATTTT
CASSPYREAGNTIYF
>once|TRBD2|TRBJ2-7|TRBV12-3/TRBV12-4
TGTGCCACCCGGGGGGGACGGTCCTACGAGCAGTACTTC
CATRGGRSYEQYF
>-|-|TRBJ1-1|TRBV7-7
TGTGCTAGCAGCTTAGAGAAGAACACTGAAGCTTTCTTT
CASSLEKNTEAFF
>-|TRBD2|TRBJ2-1|TRBV6-4
TGTGCCAGCAGTGAGTATAGCGGGGGGATATACAATGAGCAGTTCTTC
CASSEYSGGIYNEQFF
>-|-|TRBJ2-3|TRBV9
TGTGCCAGCGGGGGGGCAAGCACAGATACGCAGTATTTT
CASGGASTDTQYF
>-|-|TRBJ2-5|TRBV10-2
TGCGCCAGCACAGCTTGGGGGATACAAGAGACCCAGTACTTC
CASTAWGIQETQYF
>once|-|TRBJ2-5|TRBV7-6
TGTGCCAGCAGCCCCGGGACACCTGAATGGGTAGGAGAGACCCAGTACTTC
CASSPGTPEWVGETQYF
>-|TRBD1|TRBJ2-2|TRBV2
TGTGCCAGCGTACAGGGGGCTACGAACACCGGGGAGCTGTTTTTT
CASVQGATNTGELFF
>-|-|TRBJ1-1|TRBV13
TGTGCCAGCAGCTTAGGGGCAAACACTGAAGCTTTCTTT
CASSLGANTEAFF
>few|-|TRBJ2-2|TRBV29-1
TGCAGCGTCGACGCCGGATGGGGCGGGGAGCTGTTTTTT
CSVDAGWGGELFF
>-|TRBD2|TRBJ2-7|TRBV3-1/TRBV3-2
TGTGCCAGCAGCCTCGGGACTAGCGGGACCTACGAGCAGTACTTC
CASSLGTSGTYEQYF
>-|-|TRBJ1-5|TRBV7-2
TGTGCCAGCAGCTTAGACATTAATCAGCCCCAGCATTTT
CASSLDINQPQHF
>-|TRBD2|TRBJ2-1|TRBV13
TGTGCCAGCAGCTCGCCGGGACTAGTCTATGAGCAGTTCTTC
CASSSPGLVYEQFF
>-|TRBD2|TRBJ2-5|TRBV24-1
TGTGCCACCAGTGATGGACTAGCGGGAGGGCCAGAGACCCAGTACTTC
CATSDGLAGGPETQYF
>-|-|TRBJ2-3|TRBV11-1
TGTGCCAGCAGCTCGGACCCCCGGTACGATACGCAGTATTTT
CASSSDPRYDTQYF
>-|-|TRBJ1-3|TRBV9
TGTGCCAGCAGCGTAGGGTCTGGGACTGGAAACACCATATATTTT
CASSVGSGTGNTIYF
>-|-|TRBJ1-4|TRBV29-1
TGCAGCGTTGGGAGGGTAGCAACTAATGAAAAACTGTTTTTT
CSVGRVATNEKLFF
>-|-|TRBJ1-1|TRBV18
TGTGCCAGCTCACCAGCCCTTATGAACACTGAAGCTTTCTTT
CASSPALMNTEAFF